The clone carrying this TCR beta chain was detected many times. These data come from a study of early T cells in non-severe SARS-CoV-2 infection. Study information: With bulk RNA from unsorted whole blood as input, sequencing yielded unpaired chains.

The CDR3 has 14 amino acids. The junction had 4 bases not matched to a gene; V was cut back by 5 bases and J by 2 bases. Germline loops: CDR1 MNHNY, CDR2 SVGAGI (reference sequence). TCRdb re-analysed the 5' RACE reads in MiXCR, keeping a single row per CDR3 protein. The table has 35,000 to 55,000 distinct CDR3 sequences, around 6.5% seen once. J is TRBJ1-1 and V is TRBV6-6, with 8 bases that match TRBD1. Sequencing used whole blood, obtained at baseline. This clonotype was obtained from an adult who was a healthcare worker with PCR-confirmed SARS-CoV-2 infection or an uninfected control (not recorded which). CDR3 nucleotide sequence: TGTGCCAGCAGTCAGGACAGGGCCAACACTGAAGCTTTCTTT. Its translation is CASSQDRANTEAFF.